These 4 T cell receptor beta chains originate from one sample sequenced in a study of cytomegalovirus exposure and HLA in healthy donors. PCR was performed using 60 Vbeta and 13 Jbeta primers. Using immunoSEQ multiplex PCR, the repertoire was profiled, and TCRdb retains in-frame clones only, with some absent. Of around 120,000 clones listed, approximately 80% are singletons. Sequences were obtained from PBMCs. These receptors were obtained from a girl aged 2-15 years in good health and CMV-seronegative.

V is TRBV19 and J is TRBJ1-1; D gene unclear. The CDR3 covers 14 residues. Germline-derived CDR1 and CDR2 are LNHDA and SQIVND (reference sequence). Trimming left V 5 bases short and J 1 base short, with 11 bases between. In DNA form, the CDR3 reads TGTGCCAGTAGTTGTGAACAGAAGAACACTGAAGCTTTCTTT. The encoded protein is CASSCEQKNTEAFF.

The gene calls are TRBV12-5 and TRBJ2-1; 9 nucleotides line up with TRBD1. The germline gives CDR1 LGHNT, CDR2 FRNRAP. J lost 10 bases, V lost 3 bases, and 16 bases had no gene match. The CDR3 runs 17 residues. The CDR3 nucleotides read TGTGCTAGTGGTTTCCTAACCCGGGACAGGGACCCTCAGGAGCAGTTCTTC. It codes for CASGFLTRDRDPQEQFF.

The CDR3 sequence: CASSSLAGSTGELFF. CDR3 nucleotide sequence: TGCGCCAGCAGCAGCCTAGCGGGCAGCACCGGGGAGCTGTTTTTT. The genes are TRBV4-1 and TRBJ2-2; 8 bases match TRBD2. This CDR3 region has 15 residues. Germline CDR1 and CDR2: MGHRA and YSYEKL. After removal of 5 bases from V and 4 bases from J, the junction contained 6 bases not matched to a gene.

This chain joins TRBV5-1 and TRBJ1-5, with TRBD1 matching 7 bases. V lost 1 base to trimming and J lost 2 bases; unmatched junction nucleotides: 0. The CDR3 contains 14 residues. Per germline, CDR1 SGHRS and CDR2 YFSETQ. The CDR3: CASSLTGGNQPQHF. Written as DNA, the CDR3 is TGCGCCAGCAGCTTGACAGGGGGCAATCAGCCCCAGCATTTT. Combining the CDR3 with reference TRBV5-1 and TRBJ1-5 gives the whole variable domain KAGVTQTPRYLIKTRGQQVTLSCSPISGHRSVSWYQQTPGQGLQFLFEYFSETQRNKGNFPGRFSGRQFSNSRSEMNVSTLELGDSALYLCASSLTGGNQPQHFGDGTRLSIL.